These 4 T cell receptor beta chains share one sample of origin, sequenced in a study of blood T cells in healthy people across ages. A second about 6 to 12 cycle PCR used barcoded and J-beta primers. TCRdb re-derived calls from the 5' RACE reads in MiXCR, one entry per CDR3 protein. Seen here are hundreds of thousands of distinct CDR3 sequences, 29% observed once, and the top ten hold 17%. The sample taken for sequencing was blood. The receptors here all came from a woman aged 80 or over in good health.

Many counts were recorded for this clonotype. V and J are TRBV12-3 or TRBV12-4 and TRBJ2-3; 7 nucleotides line up with TRBD1. V trimming: 5 bases; J trimming: 0 bases; junction bases outside the gene matches: 11. This CDR3 contains 17 residues. The CDR3 bases are TGTGCCAGCAGTCCCAAAACAGGGGTCTTTAGCACAGATACGCAGTATTTT. Residues: CASSPKTGVFSTDTQYF.

The chain carries TRBV7-2 and TRBJ1-2, with a weak D call TRBD1 (6 bases). Trimming removed 1 base from V and 6 bases from J, with 15 bases in between. The CDR3 spans 15 residues. CDR1 is SGHTA, CDR2 FQGNSA, per germline. CDR3 sequence: CASSLVSGVGDGYTF. The CDR3 region has the DNA TGTGCCAGCAGCTTAGTCTCAGGGGTAGGGGATGGCTACACCTTC.

This sequence joins TRBV7-2 and TRBJ2-3; TRBD2 matches at 7 bases. J gave up 0 bases and V 2 bases, and 5 bases lay outside the gene matches. This CDR3 spans 16 amino acids. CDR1 is SGHTA and CDR2 is FQGNSA in the germline V gene. CDR3 residues: CASSLRGVTSTDTQYF. The CDR3, as DNA: TGTGCCAGCAGCTTACGGGGGGTTACTAGCACAGATACGCAGTATTTT. Full variable domain (outside the CDR3, taken from reference TRBV7-2 and TRBJ2-3): GAGVSQSPSNKVTEKGKDVELRCDPISGHTALYWYRQSLGQGLEFLIYFQGNSAPDKSGLPSDRFSAERTGGSVSTLTIQRTQQEDSAVYLCASSLRGVTSTDTQYFGPGTRLTVL.

This clonotype was observed many times. The gene calls are TRBV3-1 and TRBJ2-5, with a weak D call TRBD2 (6 bases). The CDR3 length is 11 residues. Trimming took off 11 bases at V and 4 bases at J, with 11 bases between the two ends. Germline V lookup: CDR1 LGHDT, CDR2 YNNKEL (reference sequence). The CDR3 spells CAAGGVETQYF. As DNA, the CDR3 is TGTGCCGCTGGAGGGGTAGAGACCCAGTACTTC.